These 21 T cell receptor beta chains originate from one sample sequenced in a study of shared clonotypes between healthy human individuals. TCRdb's copy holds only in-frame clones and misses some; the assay was immunoSEQ multiplex PCR. The table has approximately 98,000 clones, about 63% seen once; the top ten hold approximately 23%. Source material: memory CD8+ T cells sorted from blood. As to subset: CD45RO+ cells pooled with CCR7-negative TemRA cells. Source of these receptors: a woman under 40 in good health.

The rearrangement uses TRBV28 and TRBJ1-5; D is unresolved. The CDR3 consists of 15 residues. Between the trimmed V and J ends, which lost 3 bases and 3 bases, there was a span of 12 bases. The germline V gene has CDR1 MDHEN and CDR2 SYDVKM. DNA of the CDR3: TGTGCCAGCAGTTTCGTGTGGGCCGCCAATCAGCCCCAGCATTTT. The encoded protein is CASSFVWAANQPQHF.

This clone turned up a few times. This chain links TRBV21-1 with TRBJ1-5. TRBV21-1 is designated a pseudogene. The CDR3 contains 20 residues. CDR3 residues: CASSLSGRWVRKYSNQPQHF. The DNA for the CDR3 is TGTGCCAGCAGCCTTTCCGGACGATGGGTTCGCAAGTATAGCAATCAGCCCCAGCATTTT.

The chain uses TRBV7-2 and TRBJ2-7, with TRBD2 identical over 10 bases. The CDR3 runs to 15 residues. The germline gives CDR1 SGHTA, CDR2 FQGNSA. V was pared by 5 bases and J by 3 bases, with 7 bases of the junction left unmatched. CDR3 residues: CASSPKASGSYEQYF. CDR3 nucleotides: TGTGCCAGCAGCCCAAAGGCTAGCGGGAGCTACGAGCAGTACTTC. The whole variable domain, filled in from reference TRBV7-2 and TRBJ2-7, reads GAGVSQSPSNKVTEKGKDVELRCDPISGHTALYWYRQSLGQGLEFLIYFQGNSAPDKSGLPSDRFSAERTGGSVSTLTIQRTQQEDSAVYLCASSPKASGSYEQYFGPGTRLTVT.

The chain links TRBV14 to TRBJ2-2, with D perhaps matching TRBD2 (7 bases). Germline V gene sequence: CDR1 SGHDN, CDR2 FVKESK. V lost 1 base to trimming and J lost 3 bases, with 12 bases between them. This CDR3 has 16 amino acids. This CDR3 reads CASSQVAGAYTGELFF. For the CDR3, the DNA is TGTGCCAGCAGCCAAGTTGCGGGGGCTTACACCGGGGAGCTGTTTTTT.

This clone was detected only a few times. The CDR3 here is CASSLHWLQSRANVLTF. As DNA, the CDR3 is TGTGCCAGCAGTCTCCACTGGCTACAAAGTCGGGCCAACGTCCTGACTTTC. The J gene is TRBJ2-6, the V gene TRBV27; D remains ambiguous. Trimming removed 5 bases from V and 5 bases from J, with 19 bases in between. CDR1 MNHEY and CDR2 SMNVEV come from the germline V gene (reference sequence). The CDR3 has 17 residues.

The V call is TRBV28, the J call TRBJ2-1; 8 bases match TRBD1. This CDR3 comprises 15 residues. After removal of 5 bases from V and 9 bases from J, the junction contained 12 bases not matched to a gene. The germline CDR1 and CDR2 sequences are MDHEN and SYDVKM. The chain's CDR3 is CASSRYGTGGSEQFF. The CDR3 DNA reads TGTGCCAGCAGTAGATACGGGACAGGAGGTAGTGAGCAGTTCTTC.

This chain uses TRBV4-1 with TRBJ2-1; 10 positions agree with TRBD2. Losses at the gene ends were 0 bases for V and 0 bases for J; bases not matched to a gene: 14. Germline V gene data show CDR1 as MGHRA and CDR2 as YSYEKL. The CDR3 is 21 amino acids. The CDR3: CASSQEGATPGLATSYNEQFF. The CDR3 DNA sequence: TGCGCCAGCAGCCAAGAGGGAGCCACCCCGGGACTAGCGACCTCCTACAATGAGCAGTTCTTC.

The sample holds many counts of this clone. The chain joins TRBV15 to TRBJ1-4, with no clear D. This CDR3 comprises 14 residues. V lost 5 bases and J 7 bases, leaving 14 bases between the germline ends. Germline CDR1 is LNHNV and CDR2 is YYDKDF (reference sequence). CDR3 sequence reads: CATSDGEEVEKLFF. CDR3 coding DNA: TGTGCCACCAGCGATGGGGAGGAAGTTGAAAAACTGTTTTTT.

The table lists this clone with a count of one. This chain joins TRBV7-2 and TRBJ1-2; perhaps TRBD1 as D (6 bases). Trimming stripped 3 bases from V and 6 bases from J, with 17 bases between. This CDR3 comprises 15 residues. Germline V gene data show CDR1 as SGHTA and CDR2 as FQGNSA. The CDR3 DNA follows: TGTGCCAGCAGCTTTCACAGGGAGCGGGGTGATGGCTACACCTTC. Translated, it gives CASSFHRERGDGYTF.

V gene TRBV5-4 combines with J gene TRBJ2-1, with TRBD2 identical over 14 bases. The ends lost 2 bases at V and 8 bases at J; junction bases unmatched: 12. CDR1 and CDR2 from the germline V gene are SGHNT and YYREEE (reference sequence). The CDR3 is 18 amino acids. The DNA for the CDR3 is TGTGCCAGCAGCTTCCCCCTGTCGGGACTAGCGGGAGTCCATGAGCAGTTCTTC. Translating it yields CASSFPLSGLAGVHEQFF.

V is TRBV5-1 and J is TRBJ1-1, with 8 nucleotides matching TRBD1. V trimming: 4 bases; J trimming: 5 bases; junction bases outside the gene matches: 7. CDR3 length: 14 amino acids. CDR1 is SGHRS and CDR2 is YFSETQ in the germline V gene. For the CDR3, the DNA is TGCGCCAGCAGCAGACAGGGGAGTTTGACTGAAGCTTTCTTT. It is translated as CASSRQGSLTEAFF. Complete variable domain (other parts from reference TRBV5-1 and TRBJ1-1): KAGVTQTPRYLIKTRGQQVTLSCSPISGHRSVSWYQQTPGQGLQFLFEYFSETQRNKGNFPGRFSGRQFSNSRSEMNVSTLELGDSALYLCASSRQGSLTEAFFGQGTRLTVV.

This clone was counted once. The chain carries TRBV28 and TRBJ1-1, with 10 bases identical to TRBD1. The CDR3 sequence is 17 residues long. V shed 6 bases, J shed 1 base, and the junction held 11 bases outside the gene matches. Germline CDR1 MDHEN, CDR2 SYDVKM. The CDR3 DNA reads TGTGCCAGCAGCATTGACAGGGGGCAAGTCGGGAACACTGAAGCTTTCTTT. Protein sequence: CASSIDRGQVGNTEAFF.

This chain uses TRBV4-1 with TRBJ2-5; no clear D. The assigned J gene may be wrong: the sequence end matches TRBJ2-7 better. The CDR3 length is 15 residues. From germline, CDR1 is MGHRA and CDR2 YSYEKL. This CDR3 is CASSQQNFGSYEQYF. In DNA form, the CDR3 reads TGCGCCAGCAGCCAACAAAATTTCGGCTCCTACGAGCAGTACTTC.

J is TRBJ2-7 and V is TRBV10-3, with a tentative D call TRBD2 (5 bases). Trimming cost V 4 bases and J 2 bases, with 12 bases left between them. The CDR3 is 14 residues long. The V gene's germline CDR1 is ENHRY and CDR2 SYGVKD. CDR3 sequence: CAISALRGAYEQYF. DNA of the CDR3: TGTGCCATCAGTGCACTACGGGGAGCCTACGAGCAGTACTTC.

This chain uses TRBV7-9 with TRBJ1-1, with 8 bases fitting TRBD1. The CDR3 runs 17 residues. CDR1 is SEHNR and CDR2 is FQNEAQ in the germline V gene (reference sequence). V shed 1 base, J shed 0 bases, and the junction held 7 bases outside the gene matches. CDR3 amino acids: CASSLVGRGQLNTEAFF. The CDR3 DNA sequence: TGTGCCAGCAGCTTAGTGGGCAGGGGGCAGCTGAACACTGAAGCTTTCTTT.

This clone is termed medium-sized. The CDR3 loop reads CASSLAGGNQPQHF. In DNA form, the CDR3 reads TGTGCCAGCAGCTTAGCCGGGGGCAATCAGCCCCAGCATTTT. The chain links TRBV13 to TRBJ1-5; D unresolved. Germline CDR1 is PRHDT and CDR2 is FYEKMQ (reference sequence). This CDR3 comprises 14 residues. Trimming cost V 1 base and J 2 bases, with 6 bases left between them.

This clone appeared once. This sequence joins TRBV7-2 and TRBJ2-5; possible D gene TRBD2, 5 bases. The germline V gene has CDR1 SGHTA and CDR2 FQGNSA. V was pared by 4 bases and J by 4 bases, with 13 bases between. This CDR3 has 14 residues. CDR3 DNA: TGTGCCAGCAGCTCTTCTAGCAGTGCAGAGACCCAGTACTTC. It codes for CASSSSSSAETQYF.

The V and J genes are TRBV5-1 and TRBJ1-4; 7 bases fit TRBD1. V was pared by 2 bases and J by 6 bases, with 4 bases of the junction left unmatched. Germline V lookup: CDR1 SGHRS, CDR2 YFSETQ. The CDR3 has 14 amino acids. CDR3 nucleotide sequence: TGCGCCAGCAGCTTACGGGACAGCGATGAAAAACTGTTTTTT. Its protein is CASSLRDSDEKLFF.

CDR3 sequence (DNA): TGTGCCAGCAGTGCGGGGCGAAATTACGAGCAGTACTTC. Protein sequence: CASSAGRNYEQYF. The V gene is TRBV6-1, the J gene TRBJ2-7, with D possibly being TRBD1 or TRBD2 (5 bases each). The CDR3 contains 13 residues. Germline V gene lookup returns CDR1 MNHNS and CDR2 SASEGT. V lost 4 bases and J lost 4, with 11 bases in between.

V usage is TRBV7-9 and J usage is TRBJ2-7, with TRBD2 matching 8 bases. V lost 5 bases, J lost 3 bases, and 6 bases stayed unmatched. The germline V gene has CDR1 SEHNR and CDR2 FQNEAQ (reference sequence). The length of the CDR3 is 14 residues. CDR3: CASSISGIYYEQYF. Here the CDR3 DNA reads TGTGCCAGCAGCATTAGCGGGATCTACTACGAGCAGTACTTC.

The J gene is TRBJ2-1, the V gene TRBV9; D is unresolved. Trimming cost V 0 bases and J 4 bases, with 8 bases left between them. The CDR3 has 14 amino acids. Germline V gives CDR1 SGDLS, CDR2 YYNGEE. Written as DNA, the CDR3 is TGTGCCAGCAGCGTAGAATCCATATACAATGAGCAGTTCTTC. This encodes CASSVESIYNEQFF. The variable domain in full, with the rest retrieved from reference TRBV9 and TRBJ2-1, is DSGVTQTPKHLITATGQRVTLRCSPRSGDLSVYWYQQSLDQGLQFLIQYYNGEERAKGNILERFSAQQFPDLHSELNLSSLELGDSALYFCASSVESIYNEQFFGPGTRLTVL.